These T cell receptor beta chains were read from a single sample in a study of blood T cells in healthy people across ages. TCRdb redid the calling of the 5' RACE reads with MiXCR, one entry per CDR3 protein. The sample includes around 800,000 distinct CDR3 sequences, roughly 25% of them seen just once. The sample also formed part of further work on T cells of mothers and their children.

The specimen was blood. The receptors derive from a boy under 18 in good health. Each CDR3 is given with its conserved first and last residue. Fields, in order: V gene, D gene, J gene, CDR3 length, clone size, CDR3 DNA, CDR3 protein. D genes are given only for firm matches. Some rows mark clone size as missing; the rest say once, few, many or name a class of expanded clone.

TRBV29-1	-	TRBJ2-7	12	few	TGCAGCGTTGTGTCGAGCTCCTACGAGCAGTACTTC	CSVVSSSYEQYF
TRBV7-3	TRBD2	TRBJ2-5	16	few	TGTGCCAGCAGCTTAACCGCGGGGGGGGAGCCGGAGACCCAGTACTTC	CASSLTAGGEPETQYF
TRBV5-6	-	TRBJ2-3	15	few	TGTGCCAGCAGCTTGCACGGGGGAGGGGGAGATACGCAGTATTTT	CASSLHGGGGDTQYF
TRBV5-1	-	TRBJ1-1	15	few	TGCGCCAGCAGCTATGGACAATCGGGGAACACTGAAGCTTTCTTT	CASSYGQSGNTEAFF
TRBV6-6	-	TRBJ1-2	15	-	TGTGCCAGCAGCCCGCCGGGACACGCAAACTATGGCTACACCTTC	CASSPPGHANYGYTF
TRBV3-1	-	TRBJ1-2	13	many	TGTGCCAGCAGTCAGGGGCCGAACTATGGCTACACCTTC	CASSQGPNYGYTF
TRBV20-1	-	TRBJ2-7	13	-	TGCAGTGCTAGTCGAGCATCAGATTACGAGCAGTACTTC	CSASRASDYEQYF
TRBV10-1	-	TRBJ2-5	16	-	TGCGCCAGCAGTGAGTCGTCCGGTGGCGGTCAAGAGACCCAGTACTTC	CASSESSGGGQETQYF
TRBV5-1	TRBD1	TRBJ1-1	16	-	TGCGCCAGCAGCTTGACCACAGGGGCCAGGAACACTGAAGCTTTCTTT	CASSLTTGARNTEAFF
TRBV7-9	TRBD1	TRBJ2-2	16	-	TGTGCCAGCAGCCCCCTACAGGGGTCCCAAACCGGGGAGCTGTTTTTT	CASSPLQGSQTGELFF
TRBV28	-	TRBJ2-2	16	-	TGTGCCAGCAGTTTGGGGCGGCGATTGAGCACCGGGGAGCTGTTTTTT	CASSLGRRLSTGELFF